These 16 T cell receptor beta chains came from one sample sequenced in a study of T cell responses to AZD1222 COVID-19 vaccine. The repertoire was sequenced with immunoSEQ multiplex PCR; TCRdb's copy has only in-frame clones and lacks some. The sample lists fewer than 130,000 clones, around 93% occurring once. This specimen consisted of peripheral blood, obtained on day 0 of AZD1222 vaccination. The receptors stem from an adult in good health.

CDR3 nucleotide sequence: TGCGCCAGCAGCCTGAGTTGGAGCAATCAGCCCCAGCATTTT. Residues: CASSLSWSNQPQHF. The chain recombines TRBV4-1 with TRBJ1-5, with no clear D. This CDR3 spans 14 amino acids. The ends were cut back, 4 bases at V and 1 base at J, with 8 bases in the middle. CDR1 and CDR2 from the germline V gene are MGHRA and YSYEKL.

The chain recombines TRBV7-9 with TRBJ2-1; possible D gene TRBD2, 5 bases. The germline CDR1 and CDR2 sequences are SEHNR and FQNEAQ (reference sequence). The CDR3 is 15 residues long. With 5 bases removed from V and 2 bases from J, the gap between germline ends came to 13 bases. CDR3: CASSPMEDPYNEQFF. CDR3 bases: TGTGCCAGCAGCCCCATGGAGGATCCCTACAATGAGCAGTTCTTC. Full variable domain (outside the CDR3, taken from reference TRBV7-9 and TRBJ2-1): DTGVSQNPRHKITKRGQNVTFRCDPISEHNRLYWYRQTLGQGPEFLTYFQNEAQLEKSRLLSDRFSAERPKGSFSTLEIQRTEQGDSAMYLCASSPMEDPYNEQFFGPGTRLTVL.

The chain links TRBV12-3 or TRBV12-4 to TRBJ1-1; D gene ambiguous. This CDR3 is 12 amino acids long. With 5 bases removed from V and 7 bases from J, the gap between germline ends came to 11 bases. DNA of the CDR3: TGTGCCAGCAGTAACCCTCCGGGTGAAGCTTTCTTT. Its translation is CASSNPPGEAFF.

This clone was observed a single time. The rearrangement uses TRBV18 and TRBJ2-7; a possible D gene is TRBD2 (5 bases). V dropped 4 bases and J dropped 5 bases, with 18 bases sitting between them. Germline CDR1 is KGHSH and CDR2 is LQKENI. This CDR3 spans 15 amino acids. The DNA for the CDR3 is TGTGCCAGCTCACTTCTGGGAAAAGCCGGGAACGAGCAGTACTTC. This encodes CASSLLGKAGNEQYF.

This rearrangement joins TRBV28 to TRBJ1-1; no clear D. Looked up from germline, CDR1 is MDHEN and CDR2 is SYDVKM. This CDR3 is built from 15 residues. Trimming left V 6 bases short and J 2 bases short, with 16 bases between. CDR3 coding DNA: TGTGCCAGCAGCTACCAAGCTCCTTTCAACACTGAAGCTTTCTTT. Translated: CASSYQAPFNTEAFF.

The chain links TRBV19 to TRBJ1-6; TRBD1 aligns across 9 bases. CDR3 length: 16 amino acids. Germline trimming cut 5 bases from V and 5 bases from J; bases unmatched to any gene: 7. The germline V gene encodes CDR1 LNHDA and CDR2 SQIVND (reference sequence). The CDR3 DNA sequence: TGTGCCAGTAGTGGACCGGACAGGGGAAATAATTCACCCCTCCACTTT. It yields the protein CASSGPDRGNNSPLHF.

The rearrangement joins TRBV5-1 to TRBJ1-4; TRBD1 agrees at 7 bases. Per the germline V gene, CDR1 is SGHRS and CDR2 is YFSETQ. V lost 4 bases, J lost 7 bases, and 7 bases stayed unmatched. The CDR3 covers 14 residues. CDR3 DNA: TGCGCCAGCAGCCCGACAGGGCTGCGTGAAAAACTGTTTTTT. It specifies CASSPTGLREKLFF. The whole variable domain, filled in from reference TRBV5-1 and TRBJ1-4, reads KAGVTQTPRYLIKTRGQQVTLSCSPISGHRSVSWYQQTPGQGLQFLFEYFSETQRNKGNFPGRFSGRQFSNSRSEMNVSTLELGDSALYLCASSPTGLREKLFFGSGTQLSVL.

V is TRBV28 and J is TRBJ2-7; 9 nucleotides match TRBD1. The germline V gene encodes CDR1 MDHEN and CDR2 SYDVKM. V shed 5 bases, J shed 3 bases, and the junction held 8 bases outside the gene matches. The CDR3 runs 15 residues. DNA of the CDR3: TGTGCCAGCAGTCTCTCGGACAGGGGCGGCTACGAGCAGTACTTC. Translating it yields CASSLSDRGGYEQYF.

The chain is built from TRBV4-2 and TRBJ1-2; D not certain. Germline CDR1 reads LGHNA; CDR2 reads YNFKEQ. CDR3 length: 16 residues. With 0 bases removed from V and 10 bases from J, the gap between germline ends came to 21 bases. In DNA, the CDR3 is TGTGCCAGCAGCCAAGATCTAGGCAGGCGAATGTTGGACTACACCTTC. The encoded protein is CASSQDLGRRMLDYTF.

The chain links TRBV19 to TRBJ2-2; D could derive from TRBD1 or TRBD2 (5 bases each). The CDR3 consists of 13 residues. Germline V gives CDR1 LNHDA, CDR2 SQIVND (reference sequence). Trimming left V 4 bases short and J 7 bases short, with 10 bases between. The CDR3 nucleotides are TGTGCCAGTAGTACCGGGGACGTCGGGGAGCTGTTTTTT. The encoded protein is CASSTGDVGELFF.

The rearrangement links TRBV4-1 to TRBJ2-5; D is uncertain. V gave up 1 base and J gave up 3 bases, with 6 bases separating them. Germline CDR1 and CDR2: MGHRA and YSYEKL. The CDR3 is 13 residues long. The CDR3: CASSQVTEETQYF. The CDR3, as DNA: TGCGCCAGCAGCCAAGTTACAGAAGAGACCCAGTACTTC.

The CDR3 protein is CASKAGFGSNQPQHF. CDR3 nucleotide sequence: TGTGCCAGCAAAGCGGGTTTTGGGAGCAATCAGCCCCAGCATTTT. J is TRBJ1-5 and V is TRBV27; D is unclear. There are 15 residues in the CDR3. Germline CDR1 reads MNHEY; CDR2 reads SMNVEV (reference sequence). The V end lost 7 bases, the J end lost 1 base, and 14 bases lay between the germline ends.

The chain is built from TRBV28 and TRBJ1-4; 7 nucleotides align to TRBD1. The length of the CDR3 is 14 residues. Germline V gene lookup returns CDR1 MDHEN and CDR2 SYDVKM. V lost 7 bases and J lost 12; bases outside the gene matches: 14. The CDR3 DNA reads as TGTGCCAGCACCGGACAGGCCCGAGGATCGGAACTGTTTTTT. This codes for CASTGQARGSELFF.

The chain combines TRBV27 with TRBJ1-2; 8 bases map to TRBD1. Losses at the gene ends were 6 bases for V and 6 bases for J; bases not matched to a gene: 12. The CDR3 runs 15 residues. In germline, CDR1 is MNHEY, CDR2 SMNVEV (reference sequence). CDR3 in DNA: TGTGCCAGCAGCCCCCGGCGACAGGGGTTACATGGCTACACCTTC. Translating it yields CASSPRRQGLHGYTF.

V usage is TRBV27 and J usage is TRBJ2-3; a possible D gene is TRBD1 (6 bases). Germline lookup yields CDR1 MNHEY and CDR2 SMNVEV (reference sequence). The CDR3 contains 15 residues. V lost 1 base and J lost 3, with 11 bases in between. The DNA for the CDR3 is TGTGCCAGCAGTTTATACAGGGCAAGAACAGATACGCAGTATTTT. It specifies CASSLYRARTDTQYF.

This clone showed up just once. The chain carries TRBV29-1 and TRBJ1-1; 7 bases map to TRBD1. Germline values: CDR1 SQVTM, CDR2 ANQGSEA. The V segment lost 2 bases and the J segment 1 base; nucleotides outside the gene matches: 1. The CDR3 runs 13 residues. The CDR3 loop reads CSVETGENTEAFF. Written as DNA, the CDR3 is TGCAGCGTTGAAACAGGGGAGAACACTGAAGCTTTCTTT.